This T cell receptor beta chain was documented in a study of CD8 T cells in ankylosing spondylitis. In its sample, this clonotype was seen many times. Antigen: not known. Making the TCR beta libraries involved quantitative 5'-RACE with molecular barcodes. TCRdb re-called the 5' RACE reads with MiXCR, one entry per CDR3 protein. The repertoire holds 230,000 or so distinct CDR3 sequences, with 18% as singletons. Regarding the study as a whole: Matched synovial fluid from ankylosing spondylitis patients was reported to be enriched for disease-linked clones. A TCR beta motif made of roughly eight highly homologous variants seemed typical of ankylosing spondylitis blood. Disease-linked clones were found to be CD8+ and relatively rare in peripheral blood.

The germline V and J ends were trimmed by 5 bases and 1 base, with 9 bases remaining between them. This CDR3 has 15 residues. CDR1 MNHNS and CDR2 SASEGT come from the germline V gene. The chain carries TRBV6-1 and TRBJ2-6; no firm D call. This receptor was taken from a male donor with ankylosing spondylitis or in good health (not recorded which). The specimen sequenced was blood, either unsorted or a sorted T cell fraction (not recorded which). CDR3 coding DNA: TGTGCCAGCAGTCATCAGCCTTCTGGGGCCAACGTCCTGACTTTC. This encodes CASSHQPSGANVLTF.